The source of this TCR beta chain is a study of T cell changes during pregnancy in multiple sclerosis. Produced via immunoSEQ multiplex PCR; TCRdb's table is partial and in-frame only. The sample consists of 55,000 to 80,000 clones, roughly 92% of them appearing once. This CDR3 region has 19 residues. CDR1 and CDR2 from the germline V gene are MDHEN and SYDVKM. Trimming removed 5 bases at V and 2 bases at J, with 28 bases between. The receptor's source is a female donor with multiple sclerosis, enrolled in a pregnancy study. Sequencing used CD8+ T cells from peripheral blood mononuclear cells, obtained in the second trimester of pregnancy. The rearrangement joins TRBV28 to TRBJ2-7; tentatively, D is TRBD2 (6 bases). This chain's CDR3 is CASSTLVAVQGGEPYEQYF. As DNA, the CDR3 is TGTGCCAGCAGTACCCTTGTCGCCGTACAAGGAGGGGAGCCCTACGAGCAGTACTTC.